Listed below are T cell receptor beta chains from one sample, sequenced in a study of cytomegalovirus exposure and HLA in healthy donors. The repertoire was sequenced with immunoSEQ multiplex PCR; TCRdb's copy has only in-frame clones and lacks some. Of around 160,000 clones listed, about 77% were seen once; the top ten hold 7% to 8.5%. The sequenced material came from PBMCs. These receptor sequences come from a male donor in good health and CMV-seropositive. Both conserved end residues are part of each CDR3. D genes are given only for firm matches. For some rows the clone size is stated as once, few or many, or as a class when expanded; others skip it.

v_call	j_call	cdr3_length	d_call	clone_size	cdr3_nt	cdr3_aa
TRBV19	TRBJ1-2	14	TRBD1	NA	TGTGCCAGCCGGGAGGGGGGACAGAACTATGGCTACACCTTC	CASREGGQNYGYTF
TRBV6-1	TRBJ1-2	16	NA	NA	TGTGCCAGCAGTGATAATGGTTCTGGCAGGCACTATGGCTACACCTTC	CASSDNGSGRHYGYTF
TRBV11-3	TRBJ1-1	13	NA	NA	TGTGCCAGCAGCCAGGCCGGGGACACTGAAGCTTTCTTT	CASSQAGDTEAFF
TRBV5-1	TRBJ2-3	18	TRBD2	NA	TGCGCCAGCAGCTTGGGGACTAGCGGGTGGAACTATCCAGATACGCAGTATTTT	CASSLGTSGWNYPDTQYF
TRBV27	TRBJ2-3	13	NA	NA	TGTGCCAGCAGTTTCCAGGGAACAGATACGCAGTATTTT	CASSFQGTDTQYF
TRBV27	TRBJ1-6	15	NA	NA	TGTGCCAGCAGTTTAGGTCAGGGGCTTAATTCACCCCTCCACTTT	CASSLGQGLNSPLHF
TRBV6-5	TRBJ2-7	13	NA	NA	TGTGCCAGCAGTTACACCCGGGCCTACGAGCAGTACTTC	CASSYTRAYEQYF
TRBV6-1	TRBJ2-7	14	TRBD1	NA	TGTGCCAGCAGTCAAATCAGGGGGTCCTACGAGCAGTACTTC	CASSQIRGSYEQYF
TRBV6-6	TRBJ1-2	13	NA	NA	TGTGCCAGCAGTTTACAGGGTCTCTACGGCTACACCTTC	CASSLQGLYGYTF
TRBV6-1	TRBJ2-7	12	NA	NA	TGTGCCAGCAACCCAGGGGACTACGAGCAGTACTTC	CASNPGDYEQYF
TRBV13	TRBJ1-1	14	NA	NA	TGTGCCAGCAGCTTCGGGGGTTCCAACACTGAAGCTTTCTTT	CASSFGGSNTEAFF
TRBV28	TRBJ1-5	13	TRBD1	NA	TGTGCCAGTAGGACAGGCGTGAATCAGCCCCAGCATTTT	CASRTGVNQPQHF
TRBV4-1	TRBJ1-5	16	TRBD1	once	TGCGCCAGCAGCCCCCAGACAGGGAGAAGGTCTCAGCCCCAGCATTTT	CASSPQTGRRSQPQHF
TRBV27	TRBJ2-6	19	TRBD1	NA	TGTGCCAGCAGTTCCGGGACAGCGCTAACCACCTCTGGGGCCAACGTCCTGACTTTC	CASSSGTALTTSGANVLTF
TRBV7-2	TRBJ2-3	15	NA	NA	TGTGCCAGCAGCCCAGGAGGGCATAGCACAGATACGCAGTATTTT	CASSPGGHSTDTQYF
TRBV13	TRBJ1-1	17	NA	once	TGTGCCAGCAGCTTTCAAGGGGGGGCAGGGGCGAACACTGAAGCTTTCTTT	CASSFQGGAGANTEAFF
TRBV6-1	TRBJ2-2	15	TRBD1	NA	TGTGCCAGCAGTGGACCCGGGACAGTCACCGGGGAGCTGTTTTTT	CASSGPGTVTGELFF
TRBV6-5	TRBJ1-6	13	NA	few	TGTGCCGCAGCGGGGGGTTATAATTCACCCCTCCACTTT	CAAAGGYNSPLHF
TRBV4-1	TRBJ1-3	17	NA	NA	TGCGCCAGCAGCCAAGAAGCAAACAGGGACTCTGGAAACACCATATATTTT	CASSQEANRDSGNTIYF
TRBV4-1	TRBJ2-7	15	NA	NA	TGCGCCAGCAGCCAAAACGGTTTGGGCCTCTACGAGCAGTACTTC	CASSQNGLGLYEQYF
TRBV15	TRBJ1-1	13	NA	NA	TGTGCCACCAGCAGACGGACAGACACTGAAGCTTTCTTT	CATSRRTDTEAFF
TRBV5-6	TRBJ2-5	16	TRBD2	few	TGTGCCAGCAGCTTAAGGACTAGCACCCCGCACAAGACCCAGTACTTC	CASSLRTSTPHKTQYF
TRBV9	TRBJ2-5	16	TRBD2	NA	TGTGCCAGCAGCGTAGCCGGGCGGGGGGACCAAGAGACCCAGTACTTC	CASSVAGRGDQETQYF
TRBV19	TRBJ1-2	14	TRBD1	few	TGTGCCAGTAGGCCGGGACAGGGTTTTTATGGCTACACCTTC	CASRPGQGFYGYTF
TRBV2	TRBJ2-3	16	TRBD2	NA	TGTGCCAGCAGTGAAGCGCTGGGACTAGCATCCGATACGCAGTATTTT	CASSEALGLASDTQYF
TRBV29-1	TRBJ2-3	14	NA	NA	TGCAGCGTTGTAGCAACAGGGAAGTTAGATACGCAGTATTTT	CSVVATGKLDTQYF
TRBV5-1	TRBJ2-5	15	TRBD2	NA	TGCGCCAGCAGCTTAGAGGGACTAGCCCAAGAGACCCAGTACTTC	CASSLEGLAQETQYF
TRBV25-1	TRBJ1-1	14	NA	NA	TGTGCCAGCAGTGAGACTAGAGGGAGCACTGAAGCTTTCTTT	CASSETRGSTEAFF
TRBV4-1	TRBJ1-3	14	NA	NA	TGCGCCAGCAGCCAACCGACAGCTGGAAACACCATATATTTT	CASSQPTAGNTIYF
TRBV30	TRBJ1-6	14	TRBD1	NA	TGTGCCTGGAGTGTAACAGGGGCCAATTCACCCCTCCACTTT	CAWSVTGANSPLHF
TRBV4-1	TRBJ1-6	17	NA	NA	TGCGCCAGCAGCCAAGATCGAGACAGCTCCTATAATTCACCCCTCCACTTT	CASSQDRDSSYNSPLHF
TRBV4-1	TRBJ2-7	15	TRBD2	few	TGCGCCAGCAGCCAACTTCTAGCGGTCTCCTACGAGCAGTACTTC	CASSQLLAVSYEQYF
TRBV5-4	TRBJ1-2	15	NA	once	TGTGCCGGCAGCTTGGTCCGGGAGGATTCCGCTGGCTACACCTTC	CAGSLVREDSAGYTF
TRBV29-1	TRBJ1-1	16	NA	NA	TGCAGCGTTGATGGGCTGGGAGGGAAGGCGAACACTGAAGCTTTCTTT	CSVDGLGGKANTEAFF
TRBV29-1	TRBJ2-1	14	TRBD2	few	TGCAGCGGCCGGGTAGCGGGGGGGACCGTTGAGCAGTTCTTC	CSGRVAGGTVEQFF
TRBV4-3	TRBJ2-7	15	TRBD2	NA	TGCGCCAGCAGCCCGGGACTAGCTCGGTGGATCGAGCAGTACTTC	CASSPGLARWIEQYF
TRBV6-5	TRBJ2-5	16	TRBD2	NA	TGTGCCAGCAGTTACTCCCGGCGGGGGGGCCCAGAGACCCAGTACTTC	CASSYSRRGGPETQYF
TRBV7-3	TRBJ1-6	17	TRBD1	NA	TGTGCCAGCAGCTACCATTCGACAGGGCCGTGGAATTCACCCCTCCACTTT	CASSYHSTGPWNSPLHF
TRBV5-5	TRBJ1-5	14	NA	NA	TGTGCCAGCAGCTCACAGGGTTGGGGCCAGCCCCAGCATTTT	CASSSQGWGQPQHF
TRBV6-1	TRBJ1-2	16	TRBD1	NA	TGTGCCAGCAGTGTCCAGGGACAGGGAGGGGACTATGGCTACACCTTC	CASSVQGQGGDYGYTF
TRBV10-1	TRBJ2-2	13	TRBD1	NA	TGCGCCAGCAGTCGGGACAGGGCCGGGGAGCTGTTTTTT	CASSRDRAGELFF
TRBV2	TRBJ2-7	14	TRBD1	once	TGTGCCAGCACTCCGGGACAGTGGGTGTACGAGCAGTACTTC	CASTPGQWVYEQYF